The sequence of this T cell receptor (beta chain) was determined in a study of PD-1 blockade in classical Hodgkin lymphoma. Regarding the study as a whole: When set against healthy donors, newly diagnosed patients were reported to show lower baseline TCR diversity. Individuals who commenced nivolumab within less than 1 year of ASCT were excluded. Possibly reflecting disease activity or prior therapy, repertoire differences have causes that remain undefined.

Regarding time point: cycle 4 day 1 (C4D1), after less than seven weeks of nivolumab. Following autologous stem cell transplantation, relapse occurred in every patient, and exposure to brentuximab vedotin varied. Produced via immunoSEQ multiplex PCR; TCRdb's table is partial and in-frame only. This table has 80,000 to 95,000 clones, 75% to 85% appearing once. V lost 5 bases and J 3 bases, leaving 7 bases between the germline ends. The germline CDR1 and CDR2 sequences are SGHAT and FQDESV (reference sequence). This CDR3 is 13 amino acids long. On this clone: The antigen is not known.

The chain is built from TRBV11-1 and TRBJ2-2, with a tentative D call TRBD1 (5 bases). The sample was peripheral blood mononuclear cells (PBMCs), taken before the fourth cycle of nivolumab. The sequence came from a human donor with classical Hodgkin lymphoma. The CDR3 reads CASSRQYTGELFF. CDR3 DNA: TGTGCCAGCAGCAGACAGTACACCGGGGAGCTGTTTTTT.